These 20 T cell receptor beta chains were sequenced from one sample in a study of siplizumab effects on memory and regulatory T cells (dated by TCRdb to the late 2010s). The library was produced with the immunoSEQ multiplex PCR assay. In its TCRdb copy, this immuneACCESS table keeps in-frame sequences only and misses some clones. Where compared with another copy, unresolved V genes explain less than half of these, and the others have no known cause. Here the sample has 57,000 or so clones; roughly 85% occur a single time. The top ten clonotypes cover 0.42% of the sample. Sequencing was carried out using memory CD4+ T cells sorted from blood. The cell subset or site label, as the study defines it: unstimulated CD4+ memory T cells. The receptors shown here come from a human donor in good health.

The rearrangement uses TRBV11-2 and TRBJ2-2; 9 positions match TRBD2. CDR1 SGHAT and CDR2 FQNNGV come from the germline V gene. This CDR3 is built from 14 residues. The J segment lost 6 bases and the V segment lost 5 bases, leaving 4 bases of the junction unmatched. CDR3 protein: CASSPRTSAGELFF. The CDR3 nucleotides are TGTGCCAGCAGCCCCCGGACTAGCGCCGGGGAGCTGTTTTTT. The full variable domain, its missing parts supplied by reference TRBV11-2 and TRBJ2-2, is EAGVAQSPRYKIIEKRQSVAFWCNPISGHATLYWYQQILGQGPKLLIQFQNNGVVDDSQLPKDRFSAERLKGVDSTLKIQPAKLEDSAVYLCASSPRTSAGELFFGEGSRLTVL.

The sample holds one count of this clone. The gene calls are TRBV11-1 and TRBJ1-5, with 7 bases matching TRBD1. V trimming: 5 bases; J trimming: 2 bases; junction bases outside the gene matches: 6. Germline CDR1 SGHAT, CDR2 FQDESV (reference sequence). The CDR3 is 15 residues long. The CDR3 is CASSRGTDRNQPQHF. CDR3 nucleotide sequence: TGTGCCAGCAGCCGGGGGACAGACCGCAATCAGCCCCAGCATTTT.

This chain connects TRBV11-1 to TRBJ2-5; the match to TRBD2 covers 7 bases. The V and J ends lost 4 bases and 0 bases, in that order; junction bases with no gene match: 11. This CDR3 contains 17 residues. Per germline, CDR1 SGHAT and CDR2 FQDESV (reference sequence). The CDR3 spells CASSSPLDGRDQETQYF. The CDR3 bases are TGTGCCAGCAGCTCACCACTGGATGGGAGGGACCAAGAGACCCAGTACTTC.

A few counts support this clone. This chain uses TRBV28 with TRBJ2-7; weak D call: TRBD1 (5 bases). The CDR3 extends over 17 amino acids. Germline CDR1 and CDR2: MDHEN and SYDVKM. V was shortened by 4 bases and J by 4 bases, with 23 bases between the two germline ends. CDR3 region: CASSSPRAGLFLYEQYF. In DNA, the CDR3 is TGTGCCAGCAGTTCGCCCCGTGCAGGGTTATTTCTGTACGAGCAGTACTTC.

The sample holds one count of this clone. The V and J genes are TRBV11-2 and TRBJ2-5, with D perhaps assigned TRBD1 or TRBD2 (5 bases each). V was trimmed by 5 bases and J by 4 bases, leaving 17 bases between them. The V gene's germline CDR1 is SGHAT and CDR2 FQNNGV. The CDR3 is 15 amino acids. The CDR3 protein is CASSLGTIRRETQYF. CDR3 in DNA: TGTGCCAGCAGCCTGGGGACGATCCGGAGAGAGACCCAGTACTTC. The complete variable domain, with remaining parts taken from reference TRBV11-2 and TRBJ2-5, reads EAGVAQSPRYKIIEKRQSVAFWCNPISGHATLYWYQQILGQGPKLLIQFQNNGVVDDSQLPKDRFSAERLKGVDSTLKIQPAKLEDSAVYLCASSLGTIRRETQYFGPGTRLLVL.

This clone was counted a few times. CDR3: CAISDGITKLEQYF. CDR3 in DNA: TGTGCCATCAGTGATGGGATTACGAAACTCGAGCAGTACTTC. The V and J genes are TRBV10-3 and TRBJ2-7, with unresolved D. Trimming took off 3 bases at V and 6 bases at J, with 15 bases between the two ends. This CDR3 comprises 14 residues. Germline loops: CDR1 ENHRY, CDR2 SYGVKD.

CDR3 sequence (DNA): TGCGCCAGCAGCCTTGGGGGAACTAGCACAGATACGCAGTATTTT. Amino acid sequence: CASSLGGTSTDTQYF. The chain carries TRBV4-3 and TRBJ2-3; either TRBD1 or TRBD2 may supply D (5 bases each). CDR1 is LGHNA, CDR2 YSLEER, per germline. The V end was cut by 4 bases, the J end by 0 bases, with 11 bases between. The CDR3 loop spans 15 amino acids.

Concerning this clone: The CDR3 does not close with the conserved phenylalanine or tryptophan, likely indicating a read error. V and J are TRBV5-1 and TRBJ1-1; D is ambiguous. This CDR3 region has 14 residues. With 0 bases removed from V and 7 bases from J, the gap between germline ends came to 13 bases. CDR1 and CDR2 from the germline V gene are SGHRS and YFSETQ. The CDR3 DNA reads as TGCGCCAGCAGCTTGGCCCCGGGTGTGAGTGAAGCTTTCCTT. Its translation is CASSLAPGVSEAFL.

This chain links TRBV5-1 with TRBJ1-1; TRBD1 matches at 8 bases. V lost 4 bases, J lost 2 bases, and 7 bases stayed unmatched. CDR1 and CDR2 (germline): SGHRS, YFSETQ. The CDR3 is 15 residues long. CDR3 in amino acids: CASSEWGQANTEAFF. As DNA, the CDR3 is TGCGCCAGCAGCGAATGGGGACAGGCTAACACTGAAGCTTTCTTT.

V gene TRBV2 combines with J gene TRBJ2-5; 7 nucleotides align to TRBD1. The better agreement between TRBJ2-7 and the DNA end casts doubt on the J call. Germline V gives CDR1 SNHLY, CDR2 FYNNEI. CDR3 length: 13 residues. The DNA of the CDR3 is TGTGCCAGCAGTCGCAACACAGGGGACGAGCAGTACTTC. It yields the protein CASSRNTGDEQYF.

There are a few counts of this clone. The V gene is TRBV25-1, the J gene TRBJ1-1; tentatively, D is TRBD1 (5 bases). Germline values: CDR1 MGHDK, CDR2 SYGVNS. The ends were cut back, 7 bases at V and 1 base at J, with 10 bases in the middle. This CDR3 comprises 13 residues. The chain's CDR3 is CASTLTANTEAFF. CDR3 nucleotides: TGTGCCAGCACTTTGACAGCGAACACTGAAGCTTTCTTT.

The chain joins TRBV29-1 to TRBJ1-5; unclear D gene. The CDR3 is made up of 15 amino acids. The germline CDR1 and CDR2 sequences are SQVTM and ANQGSEA. Trimming left V 7 bases short and J 1 base short, with 17 bases between. As DNA, the CDR3 is TGCAGCGCCGCGGACGGCTTTCTGAGCAATCAGCCCCAGCATTTT. Protein product: CSAADGFLSNQPQHF.

This chain uses TRBV6-5 with TRBJ1-2; the D is unclear. V lost 3 bases and J lost 4, with 12 bases in between. From germline, CDR1 is MNHEY and CDR2 SVGAGI. The CDR3 length is 14 residues. DNA for the CDR3: TGTGCCAGCAGTTATAGGTCAGGCCTCTATGGCTACACCTTC. The encoded protein is CASSYRSGLYGYTF.

The chain couples TRBV6-5 to TRBJ1-3; D not resolved. Germline-derived CDR1 and CDR2 are MNHEY and SVGAGI. This CDR3 comprises 15 residues. Between the trimmed V and J ends, which lost 7 bases and 0 bases, there was a span of 13 bases. CDR3 sequence: CASTYTQGSGNTIYF. The CDR3 DNA reads TGTGCCAGCACCTACACACAAGGCTCTGGAAACACCATATATTTT.

Only a few counts were recorded for this clone. The V call is TRBV19, the J call TRBJ1-2, with TRBD1 matching over 9 bases. Germline V gene data show CDR1 as LNHDA and CDR2 as SQIVND (reference sequence). The CDR3 spans 12 residues. CDR3 DNA sequence: TGTGCTTCGACAGGGGGTGAGGGTGGCTACACCTTC. It encodes CASTGGEGGYTF.

The chain is built from TRBV6-6 and TRBJ1-1; D is unclear. Trimming left V 0 bases short and J 8 bases short, with 7 bases between. This CDR3 has 12 amino acids. The germline V gene encodes CDR1 MNHNY and CDR2 SVGAGI (reference sequence). The CDR3 reads CASSYSGREAFF. CDR3 DNA sequence: TGTGCCAGCAGTTACTCCGGCAGGGAAGCTTTCTTT.

The chain is built from TRBV6-4 and TRBJ2-1; D is perhaps TRBD1 or TRBD2 (5 bases each). The CDR3 totals 14 residues. CDR1 is MRHNA, CDR2 SNTAGT, per germline. V was shortened by 0 bases and J by 6 bases, with 9 bases between the two germline ends. The CDR3 is CASSDSRDPNEQFF. The CDR3, as DNA: TGTGCCAGCAGTGACTCACGGGACCCCAATGAGCAGTTCTTC.

The rearrangement uses TRBV21-1 and TRBJ1-2. TRBV21-1 is reported as a pseudogene. CDR3 length equals 16 residues. The CDR3 loop is CASSKHGDPGADGYTF. The CDR3, as DNA: TGTGCCAGCAGCAAACATGGGGACCCCGGTGCCGATGGCTACACCTTC.

V gene TRBV6-6 combines with J gene TRBJ1-6; D is ambiguous. Trimming pared 2 bases from V and 7 bases from J, leaving 12 bases between. Germline CDR1 is MNHNY and CDR2 is SVGAGI (reference sequence). The CDR3 contains 15 residues. The CDR3 sequence: CASSYSGPGNSPLHF. The DNA of the CDR3 is TGTGCCAGCAGTTACAGCGGGCCGGGCAATTCACCCCTCCACTTT.

This chain uses TRBV9 with TRBJ2-7, with D uncertain. Germline assignment: CDR1 SGDLS and CDR2 YYNGEE. The CDR3 loop spans 13 amino acids. V dropped 2 bases and J dropped 0 bases, with 6 bases sitting between them. The CDR3 region has the DNA TGTGCCAGCAGCGTTTCGGTCTCCTACGAGCAGTACTTC. Translated: CASSVSVSYEQYF.